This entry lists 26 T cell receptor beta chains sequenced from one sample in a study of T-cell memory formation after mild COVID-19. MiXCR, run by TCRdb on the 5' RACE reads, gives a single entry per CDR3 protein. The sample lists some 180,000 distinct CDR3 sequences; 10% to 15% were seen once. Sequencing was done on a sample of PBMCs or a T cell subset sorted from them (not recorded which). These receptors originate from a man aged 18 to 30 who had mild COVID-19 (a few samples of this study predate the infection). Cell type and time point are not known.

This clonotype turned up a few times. DNA for the CDR3: TGTGCCAGCAGTGTACAGGGAAACGAGCAGTACGTC. It encodes CASSVQGNEQYV. The chain couples TRBV6-1 to TRBJ2-7; tentative D call: TRBD1 (6 bases). The V gene lost 4 bases and the J gene lost 5 bases, with 9 bases spanning the gap. CDR1 MNHNS and CDR2 SASEGT come from the germline V gene. The CDR3 sequence is 12 residues long.

The CDR3 sequence: CASSSWGGGANVLTF. In DNA, the CDR3 is TGCGCCAGCAGCTCCTGGGGCGGTGGGGCCAACGTCCTGACTTTC. The chain couples TRBV5-1 to TRBJ2-6, with D possibly matching TRBD1 (5 bases). V gave up 3 bases and J gave up 3 bases, with 10 bases separating them. The CDR3 loop spans 15 amino acids. Per germline, CDR1 SGHRS and CDR2 YFSETQ.

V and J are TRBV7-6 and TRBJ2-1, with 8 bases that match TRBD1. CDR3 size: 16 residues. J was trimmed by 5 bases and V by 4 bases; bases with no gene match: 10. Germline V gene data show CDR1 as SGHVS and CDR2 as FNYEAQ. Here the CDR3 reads CASSSTGANLNNEQFF. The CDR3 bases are TGTGCCAGCAGCTCGACAGGGGCGAACTTAAACAATGAGCAGTTCTTC.

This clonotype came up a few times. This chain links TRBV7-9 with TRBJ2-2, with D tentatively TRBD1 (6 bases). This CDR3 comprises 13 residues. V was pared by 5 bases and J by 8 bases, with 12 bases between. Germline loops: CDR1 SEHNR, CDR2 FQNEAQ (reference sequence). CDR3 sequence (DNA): TGTGCCAGCAGCGCACAGGGTTTTGGGGAGCTGTTTTTT. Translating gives CASSAQGFGELFF.

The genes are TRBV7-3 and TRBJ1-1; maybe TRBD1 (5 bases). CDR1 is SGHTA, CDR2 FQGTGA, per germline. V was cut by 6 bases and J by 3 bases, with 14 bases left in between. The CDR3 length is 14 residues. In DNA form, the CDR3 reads TGTGCCAGCAGTGGTCTCGGAGGGGACACTGAAGCTTTCTTT. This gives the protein CASSGLGGDTEAFF. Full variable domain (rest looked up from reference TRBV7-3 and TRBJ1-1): GAGVSQTPSNKVTEKGKYVELRCDPISGHTALYWYRQSLGQGPEFLIYFQGTGAADDSGLPNDRFFAVRPEGSVSTLKIQRTERGDSAVYLCASSGLGGDTEAFFGQGTRLTVV.

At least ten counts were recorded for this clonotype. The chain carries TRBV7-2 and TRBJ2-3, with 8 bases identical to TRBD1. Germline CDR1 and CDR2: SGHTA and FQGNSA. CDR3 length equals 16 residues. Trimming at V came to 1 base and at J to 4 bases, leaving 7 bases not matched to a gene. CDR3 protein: CASSLDGSGGADTQYF. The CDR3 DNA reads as TGTGCCAGCAGCTTAGATGGTTCAGGGGGCGCAGATACGCAGTATTTT.

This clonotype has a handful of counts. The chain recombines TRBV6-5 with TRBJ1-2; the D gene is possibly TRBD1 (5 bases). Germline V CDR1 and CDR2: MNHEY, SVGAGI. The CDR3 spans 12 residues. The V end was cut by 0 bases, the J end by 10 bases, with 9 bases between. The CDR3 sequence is CASSYSGRAYTF. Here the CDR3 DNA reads TGTGCCAGCAGTTACTCCGGCAGGGCCTACACCTTC.

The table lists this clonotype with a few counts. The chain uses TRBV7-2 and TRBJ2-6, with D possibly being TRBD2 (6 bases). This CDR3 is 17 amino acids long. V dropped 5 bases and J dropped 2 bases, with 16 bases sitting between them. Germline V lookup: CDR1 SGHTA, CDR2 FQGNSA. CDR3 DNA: TGTGCCAGCAGCCGAGGAGGGCCGTTAACTGGGGCCAACGTCCTGACTTTC. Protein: CASSRGGPLTGANVLTF. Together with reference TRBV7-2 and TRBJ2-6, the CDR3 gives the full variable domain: GAGVSQSPSNKVTEKGKDVELRCDPISGHTALYWYRQSLGQGLEFLIYFQGNSAPDKSGLPSDRFSAERTGGSVSTLTIQRTQQEDSAVYLCASSRGGPLTGANVLTFGAGSRLTVL.

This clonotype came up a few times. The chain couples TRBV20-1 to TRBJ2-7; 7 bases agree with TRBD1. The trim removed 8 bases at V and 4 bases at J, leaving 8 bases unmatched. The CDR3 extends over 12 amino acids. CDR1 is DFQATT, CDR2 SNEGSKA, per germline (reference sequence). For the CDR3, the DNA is TGCAGTCCCCGTGACAGGGAATACGAGCAGTACGTC. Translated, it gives CSPRDREYEQYV.

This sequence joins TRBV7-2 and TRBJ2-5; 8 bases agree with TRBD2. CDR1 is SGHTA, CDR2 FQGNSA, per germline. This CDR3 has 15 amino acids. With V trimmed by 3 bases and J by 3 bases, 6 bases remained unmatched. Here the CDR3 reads CASSFGGAGEETQYF. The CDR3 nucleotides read TGTGCCAGCAGCTTCGGGGGGGCCGGCGAAGAGACCCAGTACTTC. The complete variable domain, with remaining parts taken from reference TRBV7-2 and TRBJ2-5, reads GAGVSQSPSNKVTEKGKDVELRCDPISGHTALYWYRQSLGQGLEFLIYFQGNSAPDKSGLPSDRFSAERTGGSVSTLTIQRTQQEDSAVYLCASSFGGAGEETQYFGPGTRLLVL.

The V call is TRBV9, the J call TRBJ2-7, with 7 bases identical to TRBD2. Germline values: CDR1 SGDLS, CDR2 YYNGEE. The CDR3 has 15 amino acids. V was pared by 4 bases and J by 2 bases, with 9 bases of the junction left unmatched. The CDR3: CASSSRWGGPYEQYF. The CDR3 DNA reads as TGTGCCAGCAGCTCGCGGTGGGGGGGTCCCTACGAGCAGTACTTC.

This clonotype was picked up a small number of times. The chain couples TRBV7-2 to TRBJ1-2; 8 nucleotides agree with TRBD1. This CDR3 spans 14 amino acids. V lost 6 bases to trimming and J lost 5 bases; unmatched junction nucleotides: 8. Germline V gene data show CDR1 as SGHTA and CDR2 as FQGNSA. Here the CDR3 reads CASRRTGGGYGYTF. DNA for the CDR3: TGTGCCAGCAGAAGAACAGGGGGGGGGTATGGCTACACCTTC.

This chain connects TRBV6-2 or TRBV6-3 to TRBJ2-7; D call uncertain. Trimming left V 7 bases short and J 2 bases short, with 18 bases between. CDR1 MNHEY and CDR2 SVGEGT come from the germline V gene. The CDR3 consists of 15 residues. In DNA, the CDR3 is TGTGCCAGCACCACCCGTCCGACCACCACCTACGAGCAGTACTTC. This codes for CASTTRPTTTYEQYF.

CDR3 amino acids: CSARPGDQPQHF. Written as DNA, the CDR3 is TGCAGTGCCCGACCCGGGGATCAGCCCCAGCATTTT. The chain combines TRBV20-1 with TRBJ1-5, with D uncertain. This CDR3 has 12 residues. The germline gives CDR1 DFQATT, CDR2 SNEGSKA (reference sequence). V was clipped by 6 bases and J by 5 bases, with 11 bases between them.

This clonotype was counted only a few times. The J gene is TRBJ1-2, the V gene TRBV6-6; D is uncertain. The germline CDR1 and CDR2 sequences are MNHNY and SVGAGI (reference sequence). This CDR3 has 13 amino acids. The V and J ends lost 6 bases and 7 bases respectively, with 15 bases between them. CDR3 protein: CASSSPVRGGYTF. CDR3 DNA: TGTGCCAGCAGCTCCCCTGTTAGAGGTGGCTACACCTTC.

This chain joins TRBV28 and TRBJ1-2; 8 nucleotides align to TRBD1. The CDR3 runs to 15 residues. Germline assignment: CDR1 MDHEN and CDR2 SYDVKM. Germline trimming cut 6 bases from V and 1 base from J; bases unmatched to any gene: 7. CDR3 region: CASSQGAGHNYGYTF. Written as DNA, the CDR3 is TGTGCCAGCAGCCAGGGGGCAGGACATAACTATGGCTACACCTTC.

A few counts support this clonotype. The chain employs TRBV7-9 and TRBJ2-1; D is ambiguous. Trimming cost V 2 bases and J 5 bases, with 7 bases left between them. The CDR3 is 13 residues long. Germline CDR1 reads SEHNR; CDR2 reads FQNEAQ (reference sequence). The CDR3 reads CASSLRQNNEQFF. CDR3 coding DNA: TGTGCCAGCAGCTTACGCCAGAACAATGAGCAGTTCTTC.

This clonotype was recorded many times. The CDR3 DNA is TGTGCCAGCAGCTTAGGCATTCATGAGCGGGGGAGGGATACGCAGTATTTT. The encoded protein is CASSLGIHERGRDTQYF. This sequence joins TRBV11-2 and TRBJ2-3, with 8 bases aligning to TRBD2. This CDR3 comprises 17 residues. After removal of 1 base from V and 6 bases from J, the junction contained 12 bases not matched to a gene. The germline gives CDR1 SGHAT, CDR2 FQNNGV.

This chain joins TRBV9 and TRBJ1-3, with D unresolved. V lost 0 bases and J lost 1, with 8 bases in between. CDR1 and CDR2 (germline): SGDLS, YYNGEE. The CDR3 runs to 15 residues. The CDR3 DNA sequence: TGTGCCAGCAGCGTAGATCCGGCTTCTGGAAACACCATATATTTT. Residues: CASSVDPASGNTIYF. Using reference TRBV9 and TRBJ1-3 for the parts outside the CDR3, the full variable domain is DSGVTQTPKHLITATGQRVTLRCSPRSGDLSVYWYQQSLDQGLQFLIQYYNGEERAKGNILERFSAQQFPDLHSELNLSSLELGDSALYFCASSVDPASGNTIYFGEGSWLTVV.

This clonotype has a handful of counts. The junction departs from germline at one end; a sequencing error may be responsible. The CDR3 DNA follows: TGTGCCAGCAGCCCCGAGACTAGGAGCCTCAACTTC. It is translated as CASSPETRSLNF. The chain recombines TRBV4-2 with TRBJ2-1, with D possibly TRBD2 on 6 matching bases. Germline CDR1 reads LGHNA; CDR2 reads YNFKEQ. The CDR3 runs 12 residues.

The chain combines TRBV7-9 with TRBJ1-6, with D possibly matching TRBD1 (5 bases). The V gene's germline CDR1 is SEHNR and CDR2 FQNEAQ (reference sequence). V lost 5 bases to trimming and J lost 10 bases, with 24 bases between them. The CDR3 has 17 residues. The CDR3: CASSLRGSRTVVSPLHF. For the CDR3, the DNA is TGTGCCAGCAGCCTGCGGGGCTCCCGAACCGTGGTATCACCCCTCCACTTT. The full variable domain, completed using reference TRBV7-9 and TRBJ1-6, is DTGVSQNPRHKITKRGQNVTFRCDPISEHNRLYWYRQTLGQGPEFLTYFQNEAQLEKSRLLSDRFSAERPKGSFSTLEIQRTEQGDSAMYLCASSLRGSRTVVSPLHFGNGTRLTVT.

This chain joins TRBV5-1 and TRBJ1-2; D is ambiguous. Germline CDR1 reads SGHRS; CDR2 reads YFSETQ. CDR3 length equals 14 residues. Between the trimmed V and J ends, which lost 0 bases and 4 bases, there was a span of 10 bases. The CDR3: CASSLGTSSYGYTF. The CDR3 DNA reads TGCGCCAGCAGCTTGGGGACCTCTTCCTATGGCTACACCTTC.

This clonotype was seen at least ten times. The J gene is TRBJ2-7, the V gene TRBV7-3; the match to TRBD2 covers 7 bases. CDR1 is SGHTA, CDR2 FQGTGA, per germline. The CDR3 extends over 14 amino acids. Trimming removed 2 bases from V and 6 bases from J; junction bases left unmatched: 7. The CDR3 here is CASSLGGGVREQYV. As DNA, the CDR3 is TGTGCCAGCAGCTTAGGTGGGGGGGTCCGCGAGCAGTACGTC.

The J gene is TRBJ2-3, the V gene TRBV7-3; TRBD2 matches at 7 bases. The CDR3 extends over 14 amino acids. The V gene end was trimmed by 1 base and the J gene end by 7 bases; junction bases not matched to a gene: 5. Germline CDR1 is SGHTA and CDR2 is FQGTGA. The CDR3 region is CASSLSAGDYTQYF. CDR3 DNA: TGTGCCAGCAGCTTAAGCGCGGGGGATTATACGCAGTATTTT. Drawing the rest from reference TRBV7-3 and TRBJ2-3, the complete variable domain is GAGVSQTPSNKVTEKGKYVELRCDPISGHTALYWYRQSLGQGPEFLIYFQGTGAADDSGLPNDRFFAVRPEGSVSTLKIQRTERGDSAVYLCASSLSAGDYTQYFGPGTRLTVL.

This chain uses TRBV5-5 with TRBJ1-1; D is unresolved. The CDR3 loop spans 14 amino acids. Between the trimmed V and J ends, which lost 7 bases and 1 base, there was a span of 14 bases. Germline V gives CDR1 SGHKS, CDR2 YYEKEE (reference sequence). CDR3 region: CASHRGPSNTEAFF. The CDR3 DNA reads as TGTGCCAGCCATAGAGGTCCGTCGAACACTGAAGCTTTCTTT.

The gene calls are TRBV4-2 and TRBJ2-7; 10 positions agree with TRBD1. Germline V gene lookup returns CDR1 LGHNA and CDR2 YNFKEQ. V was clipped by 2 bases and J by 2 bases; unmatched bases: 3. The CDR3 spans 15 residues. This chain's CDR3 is CASSQLGQGAYEQYF. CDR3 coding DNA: TGTGCCAGCAGCCAATTAGGACAGGGGGCCTACGAGCAGTACTTC.